This TCR beta chain was identified in a study of long-term antiretroviral therapy in people with HIV. Whole-study findings and limits: Pre-ART expanded clones dominated the repertoire at every time point. Controls had broader CDR3 length ranges than HIV repertoires did. Relative to transplant donor controls, diversity remained lower despite increasing after ART.

Regarding this clone: Its antigen is not known.

Survey-level resolution applied to immunoSEQ assay v3.0. Assay: immunoSEQ multiplex PCR; the TCRdb copy retains only in-frame clones and omits some. The sample has about 22,000 clones, around three quarters seen once. Two or more post-ART PBMC samples, plus at least one pre-ART sample, were available for each donor. The receptor's source is a middle-aged woman with HIV. Here the sequenced sample was unsorted PBMCs, taken 1.2 years after starting antiretroviral therapy.

The CDR3 reads CASSSRTEIVYGGYTF. CDR3 DNA: TGTGCCAGCAGCTCAAGGACAGAAATAGTTTATGGAGGCTACACCTTC. This chain joins TRBV5-4 and TRBJ1-2; D might be TRBD1 (6 bases). V was cut by 3 bases and J by 8 bases, with 23 bases left in between. Germline V gene sequence: CDR1 SGHNT, CDR2 YYREEE (reference sequence). The CDR3 has 16 residues.